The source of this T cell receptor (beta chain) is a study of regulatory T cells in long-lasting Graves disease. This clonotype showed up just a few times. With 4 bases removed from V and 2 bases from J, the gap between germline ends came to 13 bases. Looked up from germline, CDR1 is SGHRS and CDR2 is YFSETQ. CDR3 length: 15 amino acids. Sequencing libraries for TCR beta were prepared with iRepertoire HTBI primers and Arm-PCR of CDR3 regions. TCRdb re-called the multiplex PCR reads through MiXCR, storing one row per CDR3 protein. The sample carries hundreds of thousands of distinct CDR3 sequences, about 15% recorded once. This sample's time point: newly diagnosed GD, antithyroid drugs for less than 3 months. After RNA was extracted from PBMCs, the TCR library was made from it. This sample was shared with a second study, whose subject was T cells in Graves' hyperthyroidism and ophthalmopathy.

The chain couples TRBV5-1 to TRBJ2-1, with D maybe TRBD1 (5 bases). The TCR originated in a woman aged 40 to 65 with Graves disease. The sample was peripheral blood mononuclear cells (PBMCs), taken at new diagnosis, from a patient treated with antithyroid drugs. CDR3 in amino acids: CASSQGLFTYNEQFF. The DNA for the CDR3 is TGCGCCAGCAGCCAGGGTCTTTTTACCTACAATGAGCAGTTCTTC.